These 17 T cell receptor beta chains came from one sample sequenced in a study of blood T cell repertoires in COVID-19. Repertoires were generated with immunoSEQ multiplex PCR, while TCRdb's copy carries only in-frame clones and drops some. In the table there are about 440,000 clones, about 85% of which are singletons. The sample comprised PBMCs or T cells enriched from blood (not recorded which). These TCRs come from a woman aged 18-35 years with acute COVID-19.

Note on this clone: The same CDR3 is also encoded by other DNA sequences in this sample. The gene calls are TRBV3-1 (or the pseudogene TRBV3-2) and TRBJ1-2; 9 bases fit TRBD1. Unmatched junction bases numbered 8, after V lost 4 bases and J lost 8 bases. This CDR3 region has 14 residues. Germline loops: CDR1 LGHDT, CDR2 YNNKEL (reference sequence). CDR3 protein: CASSLRDRVGGYTF. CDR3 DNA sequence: TGTGCCAGCAGCCTCAGGGACAGGGTCGGCGGCTACACCTTC.

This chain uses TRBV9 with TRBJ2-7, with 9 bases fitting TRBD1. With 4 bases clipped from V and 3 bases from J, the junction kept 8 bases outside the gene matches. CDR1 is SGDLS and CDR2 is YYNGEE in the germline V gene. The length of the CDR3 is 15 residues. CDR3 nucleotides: TGTGCCAGCAGCTCTACCGGGACAGGGTTCTACGAGCAGTACTTC. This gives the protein CASSSTGTGFYEQYF.

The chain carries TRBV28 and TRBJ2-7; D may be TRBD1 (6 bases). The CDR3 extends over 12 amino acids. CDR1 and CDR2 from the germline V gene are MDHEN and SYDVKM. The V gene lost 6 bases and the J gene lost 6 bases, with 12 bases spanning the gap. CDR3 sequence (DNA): TGTGCCAGCAGCCTTACAGGGCTCGAGCAGTACTTC. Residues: CASSLTGLEQYF.

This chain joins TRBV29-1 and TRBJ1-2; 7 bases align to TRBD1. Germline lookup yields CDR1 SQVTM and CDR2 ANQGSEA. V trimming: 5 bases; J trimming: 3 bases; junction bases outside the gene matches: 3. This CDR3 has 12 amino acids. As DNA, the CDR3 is TGCAGCGTTCGGACAGGCGACTATGGCTACACCTTC. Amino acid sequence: CSVRTGDYGYTF.

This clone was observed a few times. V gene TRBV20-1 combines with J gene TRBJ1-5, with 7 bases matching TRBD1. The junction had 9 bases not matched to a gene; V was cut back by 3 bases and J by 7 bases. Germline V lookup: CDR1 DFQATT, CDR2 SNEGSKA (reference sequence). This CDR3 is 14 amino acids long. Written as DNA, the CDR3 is TGCAGTGCTAGTTCTCAGGGGGTGGACCAGCCCCAGCATTTT. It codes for CSASSQGVDQPQHF.

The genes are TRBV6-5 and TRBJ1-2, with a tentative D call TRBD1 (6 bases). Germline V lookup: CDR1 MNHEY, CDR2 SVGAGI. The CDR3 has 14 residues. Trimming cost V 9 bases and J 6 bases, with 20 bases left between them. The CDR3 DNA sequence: TGTGCCAGTTTCTTTACCAGGGGTCGGCATGGCTACACCTTC. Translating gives CASFFTRGRHGYTF.

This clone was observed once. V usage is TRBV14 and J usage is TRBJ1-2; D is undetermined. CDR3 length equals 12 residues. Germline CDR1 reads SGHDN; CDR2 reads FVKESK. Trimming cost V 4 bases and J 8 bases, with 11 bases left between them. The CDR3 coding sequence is TGTGCCAGCAGCCCTCTCTCGGGGGGCTACACCTTC. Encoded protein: CASSPLSGGYTF. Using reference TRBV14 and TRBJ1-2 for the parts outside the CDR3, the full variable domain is EAGVTQFPSHSVIEKGQTVTLRCDPISGHDNLYWYRRVMGKEIKFLLHFVKESKQDESGMPNNRFLAERTGGTYSTLKVQPAELEDSGVYFCASSPLSGGYTFGSGTRLTVV.

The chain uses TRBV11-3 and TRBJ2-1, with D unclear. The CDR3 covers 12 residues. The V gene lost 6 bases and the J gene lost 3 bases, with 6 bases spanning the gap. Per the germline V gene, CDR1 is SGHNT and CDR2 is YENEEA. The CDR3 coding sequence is TGTGCCAGCAGGTCTCTCTACAATGAGCAGTTCTTC. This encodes CASRSLYNEQFF.

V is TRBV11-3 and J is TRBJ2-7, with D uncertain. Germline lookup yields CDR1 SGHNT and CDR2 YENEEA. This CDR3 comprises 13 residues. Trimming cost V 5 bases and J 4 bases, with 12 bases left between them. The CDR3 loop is CASSVTEKYEQYF. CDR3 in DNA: TGTGCCAGCAGCGTAACAGAAAAGTACGAGCAGTACTTC.

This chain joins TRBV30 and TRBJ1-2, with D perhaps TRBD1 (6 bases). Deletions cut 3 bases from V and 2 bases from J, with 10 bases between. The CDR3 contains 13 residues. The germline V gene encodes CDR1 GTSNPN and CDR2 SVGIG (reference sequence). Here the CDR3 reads CAWSPDRNYGYTF. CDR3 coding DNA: TGTGCCTGGAGCCCCGACAGGAACTATGGCTACACCTTC.

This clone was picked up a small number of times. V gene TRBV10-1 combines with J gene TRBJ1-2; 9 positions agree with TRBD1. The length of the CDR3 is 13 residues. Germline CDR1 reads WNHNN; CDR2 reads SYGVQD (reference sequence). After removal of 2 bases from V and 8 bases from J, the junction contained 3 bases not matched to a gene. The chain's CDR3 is CASSETGGYGYTF. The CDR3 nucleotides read TGCGCCAGCAGTGAGACAGGGGGCTACGGCTACACCTTC.

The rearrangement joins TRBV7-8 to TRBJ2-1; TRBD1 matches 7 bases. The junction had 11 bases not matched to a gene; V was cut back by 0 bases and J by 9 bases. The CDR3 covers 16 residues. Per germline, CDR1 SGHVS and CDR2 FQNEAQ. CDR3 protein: CASSLATGSTWGEQFF. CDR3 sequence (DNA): TGTGCCAGCAGCTTAGCGACAGGGAGCACGTGGGGTGAGCAGTTCTTC.

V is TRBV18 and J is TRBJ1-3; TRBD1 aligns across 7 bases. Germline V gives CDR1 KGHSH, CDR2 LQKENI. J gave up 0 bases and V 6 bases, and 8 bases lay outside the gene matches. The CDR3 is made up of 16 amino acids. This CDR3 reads CASSYSRDSSGNTIYF. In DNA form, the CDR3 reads TGTGCCAGCTCTTATAGCCGGGACAGCTCTGGAAACACCATATATTTT. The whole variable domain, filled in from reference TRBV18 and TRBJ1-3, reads NAGVMQNPRHLVRRRGQEARLRCSPMKGHSHVYWYRQLPEEGLKFMVYLQKENIIDESGMPKERFSAEFPKEGPSILRIQQVVRGDSAAYFCASSYSRDSSGNTIYFGEGSWLTVV.

The CDR3 DNA follows: TGTGCCAGCAGTTTGACGCTAACTGACGGGTTACATGGCTACACCTTC. Translation: CASSLTLTDGLHGYTF. The chain has TRBV6-2 or TRBV6-3 and TRBJ1-2; unclear D gene. There are 16 residues in the CDR3. Trimming removed 4 bases at V and 6 bases at J, with 21 bases between. Germline CDR1 MNHEY, CDR2 SVGEGT.

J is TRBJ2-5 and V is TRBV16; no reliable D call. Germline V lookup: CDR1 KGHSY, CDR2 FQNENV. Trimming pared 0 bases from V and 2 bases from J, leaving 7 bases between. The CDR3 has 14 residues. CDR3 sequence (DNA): TGTGCCAGCAGCCAATCTTCAGCGCAAGAGACCCAGTACTTC. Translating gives CASSQSSAQETQYF.

Written as DNA, the CDR3 is TGTGCCAGCAGTGACTCTCCAGGGCGATGGGGCTACACCTTC. Translation gives CASSDSPGRWGYTF. The V gene is TRBV6-4, the J gene TRBJ1-2; a possible D gene is TRBD1 (5 bases). Germline CDR1 MRHNA, CDR2 SNTAGT. CDR3 length: 14 amino acids. The V end lost 0 bases, the J end lost 8 bases, and 13 bases lay between the germline ends.

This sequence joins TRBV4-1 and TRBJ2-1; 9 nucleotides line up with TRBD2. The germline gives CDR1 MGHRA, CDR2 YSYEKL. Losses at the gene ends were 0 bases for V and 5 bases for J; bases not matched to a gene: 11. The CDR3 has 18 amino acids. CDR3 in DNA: TGCGCCAGCAGCCAAGATCCCCCACTAGCGGGTAGACACAATGAGCAGTTCTTC. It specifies CASSQDPPLAGRHNEQFF.